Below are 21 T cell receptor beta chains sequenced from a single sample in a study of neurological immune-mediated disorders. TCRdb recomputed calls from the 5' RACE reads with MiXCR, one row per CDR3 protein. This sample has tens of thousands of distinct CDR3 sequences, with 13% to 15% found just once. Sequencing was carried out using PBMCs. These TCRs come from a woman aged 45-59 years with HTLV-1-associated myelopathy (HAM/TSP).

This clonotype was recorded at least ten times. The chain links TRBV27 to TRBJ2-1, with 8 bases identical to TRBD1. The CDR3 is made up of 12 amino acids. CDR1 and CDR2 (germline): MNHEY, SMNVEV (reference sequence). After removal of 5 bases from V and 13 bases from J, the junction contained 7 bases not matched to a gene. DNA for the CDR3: TGTGCCAGCAGTCGACGCAGGGGGCTTCAGTTCTTC. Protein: CASSRRRGLQFF.

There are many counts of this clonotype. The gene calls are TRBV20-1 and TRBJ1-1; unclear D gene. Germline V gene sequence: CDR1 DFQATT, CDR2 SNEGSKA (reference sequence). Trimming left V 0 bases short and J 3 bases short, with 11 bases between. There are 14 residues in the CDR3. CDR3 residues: CSARDAGRDTEAFF. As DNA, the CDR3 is TGCAGTGCTAGAGATGCCGGAAGAGACACTGAAGCTTTCTTT.

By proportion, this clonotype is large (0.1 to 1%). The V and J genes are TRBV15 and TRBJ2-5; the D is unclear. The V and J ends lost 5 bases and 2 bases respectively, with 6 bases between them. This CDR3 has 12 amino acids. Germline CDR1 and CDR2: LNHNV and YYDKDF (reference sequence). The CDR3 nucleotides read TGTGCCACCAGCTCCCGACAAGAGACCCAGTACTTC. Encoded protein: CATSSRQETQYF. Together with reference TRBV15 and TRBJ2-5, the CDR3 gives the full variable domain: DAMVIQNPRYQVTQFGKPVTLSCSQTLNHNVMYWYQQKSSQAPKLLFHYYDKDFNNEADTPDNFQSRRPNTSFCFLDIRSPGLGDTAMYLCATSSRQETQYFGPGTRLLVL.

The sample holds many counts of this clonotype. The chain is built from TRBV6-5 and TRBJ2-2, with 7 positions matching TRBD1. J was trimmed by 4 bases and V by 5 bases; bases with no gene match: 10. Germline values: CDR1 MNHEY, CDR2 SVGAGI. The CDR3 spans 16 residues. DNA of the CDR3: TGTGCCAGCAGTAGGGACAGTTTTTTGCTCACCGGGGAGCTGTTTTTT. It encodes CASSRDSFLLTGELFF.

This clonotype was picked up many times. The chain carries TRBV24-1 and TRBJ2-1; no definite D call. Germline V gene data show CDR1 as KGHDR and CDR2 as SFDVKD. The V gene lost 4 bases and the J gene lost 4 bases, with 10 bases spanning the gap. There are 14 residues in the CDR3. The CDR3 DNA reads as TGTGCCACCAGTGACCTAACACCGTACAATGAGCAGTTCTTC. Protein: CATSDLTPYNEQFF.

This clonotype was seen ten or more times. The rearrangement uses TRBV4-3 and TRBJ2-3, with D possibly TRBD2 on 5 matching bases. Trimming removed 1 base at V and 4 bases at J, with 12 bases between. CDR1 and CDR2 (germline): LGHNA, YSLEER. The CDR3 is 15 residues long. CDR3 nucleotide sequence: TGCGCCAGCAGCCAAGCCGGGGTCAGTGCAGATACGCAGTATTTT. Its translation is CASSQAGVSADTQYF.

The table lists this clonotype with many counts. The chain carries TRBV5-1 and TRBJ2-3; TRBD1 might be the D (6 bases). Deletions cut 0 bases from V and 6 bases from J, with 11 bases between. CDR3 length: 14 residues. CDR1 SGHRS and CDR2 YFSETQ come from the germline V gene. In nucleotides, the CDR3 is TGCGCCAGCAGCTTGGACAGGGTGGCGGATACGCAGTATTTT. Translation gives CASSLDRVADTQYF.

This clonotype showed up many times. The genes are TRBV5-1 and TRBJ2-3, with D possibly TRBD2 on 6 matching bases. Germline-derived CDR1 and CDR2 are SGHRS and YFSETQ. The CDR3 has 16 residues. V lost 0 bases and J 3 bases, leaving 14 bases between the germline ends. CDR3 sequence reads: CASSLVTGDGTDTQYF. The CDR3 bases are TGCGCCAGCAGCTTGGTTACGGGGGACGGGACAGATACGCAGTATTTT.

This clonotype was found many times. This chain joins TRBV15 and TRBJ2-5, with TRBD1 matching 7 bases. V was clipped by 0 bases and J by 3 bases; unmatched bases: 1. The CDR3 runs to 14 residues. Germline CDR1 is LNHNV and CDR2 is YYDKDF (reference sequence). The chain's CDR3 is CATSRDGTEETQYF. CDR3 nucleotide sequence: TGTGCCACCAGCAGAGACGGGACAGAAGAGACCCAGTACTTC. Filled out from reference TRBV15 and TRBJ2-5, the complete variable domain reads DAMVIQNPRYQVTQFGKPVTLSCSQTLNHNVMYWYQQKSSQAPKLLFHYYDKDFNNEADTPDNFQSRRPNTSFCFLDIRSPGLGDTAMYLCATSRDGTEETQYFGPGTRLLVL.

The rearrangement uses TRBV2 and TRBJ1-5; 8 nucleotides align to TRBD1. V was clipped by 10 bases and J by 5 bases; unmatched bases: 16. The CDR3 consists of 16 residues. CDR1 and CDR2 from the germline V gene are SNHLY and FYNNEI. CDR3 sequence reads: CAISEAFDRGDQPQHF. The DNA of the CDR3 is TGTGCCATTAGTGAAGCATTCGACAGGGGAGATCAGCCCCAGCATTTT.

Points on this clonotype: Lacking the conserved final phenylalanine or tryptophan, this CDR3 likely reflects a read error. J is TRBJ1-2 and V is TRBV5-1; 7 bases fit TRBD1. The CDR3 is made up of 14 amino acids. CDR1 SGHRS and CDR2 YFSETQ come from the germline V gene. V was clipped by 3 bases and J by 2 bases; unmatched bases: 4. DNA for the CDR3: TGCGCCAGCAGCTCGACAGGGTCGAACTATGGCTACACCCTC. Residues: CASSSTGSNYGYTL.

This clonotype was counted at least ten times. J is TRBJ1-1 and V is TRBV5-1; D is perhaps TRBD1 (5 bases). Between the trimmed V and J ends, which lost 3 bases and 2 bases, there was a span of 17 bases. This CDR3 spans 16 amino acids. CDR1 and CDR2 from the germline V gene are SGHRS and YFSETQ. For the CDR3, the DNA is TGCGCCAGCAGCTCCCCCGGAGGGGTTCATAACACTGAAGCTTTCTTT. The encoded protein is CASSSPGGVHNTEAFF.

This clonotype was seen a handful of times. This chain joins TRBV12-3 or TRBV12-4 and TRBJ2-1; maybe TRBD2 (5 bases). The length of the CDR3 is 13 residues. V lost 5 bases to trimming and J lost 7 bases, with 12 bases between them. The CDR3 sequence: CASSPGIANEQFF. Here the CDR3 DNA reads TGTGCCAGCAGTCCCGGGATCGCGAATGAGCAGTTCTTC.

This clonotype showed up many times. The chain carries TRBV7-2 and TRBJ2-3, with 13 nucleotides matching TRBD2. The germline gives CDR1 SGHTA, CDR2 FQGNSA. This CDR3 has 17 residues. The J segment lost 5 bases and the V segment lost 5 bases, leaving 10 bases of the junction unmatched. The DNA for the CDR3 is TGTGCCAGCAGCCTCGGGACTAGCGGGACCTTCGGAGATACGCAGTATTTT. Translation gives CASSLGTSGTFGDTQYF.

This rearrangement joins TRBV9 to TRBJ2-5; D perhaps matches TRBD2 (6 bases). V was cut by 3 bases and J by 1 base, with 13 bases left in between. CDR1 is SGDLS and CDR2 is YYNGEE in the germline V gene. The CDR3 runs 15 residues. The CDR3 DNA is TGTGCCAGCAGCGCGACTAGGAGGACCCAAGAGACCCAGTACTTC. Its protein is CASSATRRTQETQYF.

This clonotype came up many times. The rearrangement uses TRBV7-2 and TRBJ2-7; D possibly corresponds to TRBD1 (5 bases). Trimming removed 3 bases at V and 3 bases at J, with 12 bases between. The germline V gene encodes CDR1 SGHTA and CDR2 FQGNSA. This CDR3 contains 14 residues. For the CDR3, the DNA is TGTGCCAGCAGCTTGGGTCAGGGAAACTACGAGCAGTACTTC. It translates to CASSLGQGNYEQYF.

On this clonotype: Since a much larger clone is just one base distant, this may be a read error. CDR3 nucleotide sequence: TGCACCAGCAGCTTGCAAGGGACAGGATCTATGAACACTGAAGCTTTCTTT. Encoded protein: CTSSLQGTGSMNTEAFF. The chain has TRBV5-1 and TRBJ1-1, with 8 bases fitting TRBD1. The CDR3 spans 17 residues. CDR1 SGHRS and CDR2 YFSETQ come from the germline V gene.

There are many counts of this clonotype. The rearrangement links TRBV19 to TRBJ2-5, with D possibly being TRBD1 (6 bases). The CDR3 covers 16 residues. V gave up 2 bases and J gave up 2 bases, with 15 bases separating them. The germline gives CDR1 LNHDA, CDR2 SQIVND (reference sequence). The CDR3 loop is CASSIYHREVQETQYF. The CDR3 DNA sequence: TGTGCCAGTAGTATATACCACAGGGAAGTACAAGAGACCCAGTACTTC.

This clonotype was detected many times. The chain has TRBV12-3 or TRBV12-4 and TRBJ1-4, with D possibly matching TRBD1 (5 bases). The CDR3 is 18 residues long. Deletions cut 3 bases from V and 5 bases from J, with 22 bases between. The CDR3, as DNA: TGTGCCAGCAGTTTGACGTTTGGGACCCCGGGCGGAAATGAAAAACTGTTTTTT. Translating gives CASSLTFGTPGGNEKLFF.

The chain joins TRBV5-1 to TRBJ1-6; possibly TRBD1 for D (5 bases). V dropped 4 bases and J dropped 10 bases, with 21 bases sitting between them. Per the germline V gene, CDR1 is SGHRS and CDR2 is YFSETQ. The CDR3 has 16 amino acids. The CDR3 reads CASSQGAEGSESPLHF. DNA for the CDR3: TGCGCCAGCAGCCAAGGGGCGGAGGGTTCGGAGTCACCCCTCCACTTT.

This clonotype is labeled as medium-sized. CDR3 sequence reads: CAISDQGRGQVEQFF. In nucleotides, the CDR3 is TGTGCCATCAGTGACCAAGGGAGGGGGCAAGTTGAGCAGTTCTTC. The chain links TRBV10-3 to TRBJ2-1, with D tentatively TRBD1 or TRBD2 (7 bases each). Germline loops: CDR1 ENHRY, CDR2 SYGVKD. The CDR3 sequence is 15 residues long. The V end lost 3 bases, the J end lost 9 bases, and 18 bases lay between the germline ends.